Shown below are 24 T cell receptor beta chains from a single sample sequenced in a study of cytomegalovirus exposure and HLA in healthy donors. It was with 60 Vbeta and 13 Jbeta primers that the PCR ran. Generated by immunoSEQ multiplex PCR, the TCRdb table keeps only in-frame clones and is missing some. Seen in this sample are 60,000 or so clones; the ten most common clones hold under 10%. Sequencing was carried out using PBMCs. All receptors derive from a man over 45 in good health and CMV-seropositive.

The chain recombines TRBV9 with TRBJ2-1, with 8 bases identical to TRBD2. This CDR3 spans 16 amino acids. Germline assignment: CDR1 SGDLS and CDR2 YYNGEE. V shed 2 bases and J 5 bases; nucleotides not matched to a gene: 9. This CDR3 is CASSVSATSADNEQFF. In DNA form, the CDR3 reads TGTGCCAGCAGCGTCTCCGCGACTAGCGCTGACAATGAGCAGTTCTTC.

This CDR3 reads CASSGAGGHASTDTQYF. Written as DNA, the CDR3 is TGTGCCAGCAGCGGAGCGGGGGGGCATGCTAGCACAGATACGCAGTATTTT. The chain uses TRBV9 and TRBJ2-3; 10 bases are shared with TRBD2. The length of the CDR3 is 17 residues. Unmatched junction bases numbered 7, after V lost 3 bases and J lost 0 bases. Germline V CDR1 and CDR2: SGDLS, YYNGEE.

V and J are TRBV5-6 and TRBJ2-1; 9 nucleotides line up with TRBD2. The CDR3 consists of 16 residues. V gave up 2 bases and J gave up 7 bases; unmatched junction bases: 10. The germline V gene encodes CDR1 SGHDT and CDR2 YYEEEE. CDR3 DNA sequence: TGTGCCAGCAGCTTCCTAGGTCCTAGCGGGATTAATGAGCAGTTCTTC. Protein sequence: CASSFLGPSGINEQFF.

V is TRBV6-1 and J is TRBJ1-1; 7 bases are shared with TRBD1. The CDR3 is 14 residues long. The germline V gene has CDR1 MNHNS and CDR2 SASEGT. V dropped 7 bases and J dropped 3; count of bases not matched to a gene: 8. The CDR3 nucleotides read TGTGCCAGCATGAAAGGGGGCGCAGACACTGAAGCTTTCTTT. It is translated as CASMKGGADTEAFF.

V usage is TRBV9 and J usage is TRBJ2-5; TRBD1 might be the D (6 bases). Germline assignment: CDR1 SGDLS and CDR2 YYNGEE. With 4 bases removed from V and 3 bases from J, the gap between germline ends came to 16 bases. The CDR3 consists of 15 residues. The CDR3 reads CASSSSGTPKETQYF. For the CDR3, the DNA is TGTGCCAGCAGCTCATCAGGGACACCTAAAGAGACCCAGTACTTC. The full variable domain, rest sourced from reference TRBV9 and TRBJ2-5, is DSGVTQTPKHLITATGQRVTLRCSPRSGDLSVYWYQQSLDQGLQFLIQYYNGEERAKGNILERFSAQQFPDLHSELNLSSLELGDSALYFCASSSSGTPKETQYFGPGTRLLVL.

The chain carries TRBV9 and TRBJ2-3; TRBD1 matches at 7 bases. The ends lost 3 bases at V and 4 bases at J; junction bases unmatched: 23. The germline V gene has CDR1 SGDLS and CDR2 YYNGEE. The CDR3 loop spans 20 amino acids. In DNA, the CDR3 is TGTGCCAGCAGCGCCGGGTGGGGTAGCAGGGGGAGTTTTAGGGCAGATACGCAGTATTTT. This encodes CASSAGWGSRGSFRADTQYF.

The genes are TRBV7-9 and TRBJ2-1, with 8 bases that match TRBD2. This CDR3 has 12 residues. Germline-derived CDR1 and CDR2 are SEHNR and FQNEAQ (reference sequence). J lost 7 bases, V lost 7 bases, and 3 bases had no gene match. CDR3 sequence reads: CASTGGLNEQFF. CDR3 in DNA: TGTGCCAGCACGGGAGGGCTGAATGAGCAGTTCTTC. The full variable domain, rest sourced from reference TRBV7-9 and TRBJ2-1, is DTGVSQNPRHKITKRGQNVTFRCDPISEHNRLYWYRQTLGQGPEFLTYFQNEAQLEKSRLLSDRFSAERPKGSFSTLEIQRTEQGDSAMYLCASTGGLNEQFFGPGTRLTVL.

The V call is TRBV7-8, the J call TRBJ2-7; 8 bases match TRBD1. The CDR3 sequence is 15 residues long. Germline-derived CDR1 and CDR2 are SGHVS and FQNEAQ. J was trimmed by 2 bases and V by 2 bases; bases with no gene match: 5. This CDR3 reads CASSLRRDRTYEQYF. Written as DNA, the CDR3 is TGTGCCAGCAGCTTAAGGAGGGACAGGACCTACGAGCAGTACTTC.

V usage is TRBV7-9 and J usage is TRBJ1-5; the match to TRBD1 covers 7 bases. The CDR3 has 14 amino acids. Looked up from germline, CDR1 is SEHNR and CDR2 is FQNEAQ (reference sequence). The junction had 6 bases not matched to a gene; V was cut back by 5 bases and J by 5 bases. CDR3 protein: CASSPDRDDQPQHF. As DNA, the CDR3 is TGTGCCAGCAGCCCAGACAGGGATGATCAGCCCCAGCATTTT.

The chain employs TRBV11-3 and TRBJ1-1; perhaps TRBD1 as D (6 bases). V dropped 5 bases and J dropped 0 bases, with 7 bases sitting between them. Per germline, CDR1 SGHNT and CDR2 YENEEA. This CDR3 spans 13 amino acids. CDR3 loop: CASSQGLNTEAFF. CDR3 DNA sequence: TGTGCCAGCAGCCAGGGGTTGAACACTGAAGCTTTCTTT. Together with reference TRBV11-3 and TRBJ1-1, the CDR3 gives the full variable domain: EAGVVQSPRYKIIEKKQPVAFWCNPISGHNTLYWYLQNLGQGPELLIRYENEEAVDDSQLPKDRFSAERLKGVDSTLKIQPAELGDSAVYLCASSQGLNTEAFFGQGTRLTVV.

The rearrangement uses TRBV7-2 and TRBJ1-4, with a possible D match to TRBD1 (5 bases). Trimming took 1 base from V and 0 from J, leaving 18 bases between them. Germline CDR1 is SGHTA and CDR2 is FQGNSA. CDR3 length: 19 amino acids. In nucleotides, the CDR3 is TGTGCCAGCAGCTTAGGCCCCGGGGGTCGACCAACAACTAATGAAAAACTGTTTTTT. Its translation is CASSLGPGGRPTTNEKLFF.

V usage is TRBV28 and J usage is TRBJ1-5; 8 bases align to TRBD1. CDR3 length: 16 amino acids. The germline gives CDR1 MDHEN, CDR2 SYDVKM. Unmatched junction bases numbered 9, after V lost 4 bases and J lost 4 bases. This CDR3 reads CASSSGGASPNQPQHF. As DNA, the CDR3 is TGTGCCAGCAGTTCAGGGGGCGCGTCCCCTAATCAGCCCCAGCATTTT.

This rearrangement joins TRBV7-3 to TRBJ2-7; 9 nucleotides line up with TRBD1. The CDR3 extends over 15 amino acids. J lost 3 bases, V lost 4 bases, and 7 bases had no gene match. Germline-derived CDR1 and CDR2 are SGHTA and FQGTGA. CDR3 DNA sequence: TGTGCCAGCAGCTCAGGACAGGGGTCGAACTACGAGCAGTACTTC. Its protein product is CASSSGQGSNYEQYF.

CDR3 sequence (DNA): TGTGCCAGCAGCGAGAACGGCTATGGCTACACCTTC. This gives the protein CASSENGYGYTF. This chain connects TRBV7-9 to TRBJ1-2; D is undetermined. CDR3 length: 12 amino acids. CDR1 and CDR2 from the germline V gene are SEHNR and FQNEAQ (reference sequence). Trimming left V 5 bases short and J 4 bases short, with 8 bases between.

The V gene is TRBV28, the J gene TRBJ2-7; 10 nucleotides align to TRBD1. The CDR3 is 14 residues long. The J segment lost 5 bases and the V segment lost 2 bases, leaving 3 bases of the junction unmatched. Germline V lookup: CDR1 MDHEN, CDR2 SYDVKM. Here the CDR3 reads CASSLRDRGDEQYF. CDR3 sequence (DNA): TGTGCCAGCAGTTTAAGGGACAGGGGAGACGAGCAGTACTTC. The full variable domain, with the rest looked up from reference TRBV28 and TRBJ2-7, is DVKVTQSSRYLVKRTGEKVFLECVQDMDHENMFWYRQDPGLGLRLIYFSYDVKMKEKGDIPEGYSVSREKKERFSLILESASTNQTSMYLCASSLRDRGDEQYFGPGTRLTVT.

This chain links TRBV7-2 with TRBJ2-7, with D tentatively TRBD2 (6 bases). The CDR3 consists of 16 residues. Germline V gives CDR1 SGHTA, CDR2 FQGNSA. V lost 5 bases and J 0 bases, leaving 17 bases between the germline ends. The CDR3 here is CASSLRRDSSSYEQYF. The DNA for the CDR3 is TGTGCCAGCAGCCTCCGCCGGGACTCGAGCTCCTACGAGCAGTACTTC.

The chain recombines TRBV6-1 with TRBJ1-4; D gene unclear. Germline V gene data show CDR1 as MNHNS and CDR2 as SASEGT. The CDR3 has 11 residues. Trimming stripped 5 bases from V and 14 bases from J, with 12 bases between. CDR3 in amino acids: CASSQAGRLFF. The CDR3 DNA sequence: TGTGCCAGCAGTCAGGCGGGCCGGCTGTTTTTT.

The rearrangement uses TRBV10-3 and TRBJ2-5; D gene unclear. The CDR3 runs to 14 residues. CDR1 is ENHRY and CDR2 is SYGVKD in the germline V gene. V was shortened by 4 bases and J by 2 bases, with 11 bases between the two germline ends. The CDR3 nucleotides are TGTGCCATCAGTGTGTCTCCACAGCAAGAGACCCAGTACTTC. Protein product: CAISVSPQQETQYF.

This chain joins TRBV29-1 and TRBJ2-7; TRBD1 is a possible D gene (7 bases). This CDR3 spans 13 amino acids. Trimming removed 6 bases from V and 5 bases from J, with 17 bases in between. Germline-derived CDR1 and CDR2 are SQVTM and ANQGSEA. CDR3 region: CSVRRGVGNEQYF. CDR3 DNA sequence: TGCAGCGTCCGCAGGGGGGTCGGGAACGAGCAGTACTTC.

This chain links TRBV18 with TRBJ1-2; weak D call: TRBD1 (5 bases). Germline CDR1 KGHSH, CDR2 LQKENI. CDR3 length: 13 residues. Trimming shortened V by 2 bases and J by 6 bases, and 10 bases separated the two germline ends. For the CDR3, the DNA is TGTGCCAGCTCACCAAGGGGTGATGATGGCTACACCTTC. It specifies CASSPRGDDGYTF. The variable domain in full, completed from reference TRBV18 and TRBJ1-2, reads NAGVMQNPRHLVRRRGQEARLRCSPMKGHSHVYWYRQLPEEGLKFMVYLQKENIIDESGMPKERFSAEFPKEGPSILRIQQVVRGDSAAYFCASSPRGDDGYTFGSGTRLTVV.

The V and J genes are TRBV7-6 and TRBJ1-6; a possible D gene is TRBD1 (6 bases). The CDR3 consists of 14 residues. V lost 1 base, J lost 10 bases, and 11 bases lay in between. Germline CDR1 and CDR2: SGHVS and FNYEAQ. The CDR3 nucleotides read TGTGCCAGCAGCTTAGAGGGGGGGCACTCACCCCTCCACTTT. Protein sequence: CASSLEGGHSPLHF.

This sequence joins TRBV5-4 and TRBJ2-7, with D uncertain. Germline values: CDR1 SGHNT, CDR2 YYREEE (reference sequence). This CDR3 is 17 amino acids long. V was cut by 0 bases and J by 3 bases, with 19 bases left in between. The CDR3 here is CASSLAGSRSTRYEQYF. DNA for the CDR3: TGTGCCAGCAGCTTGGCCGGATCGAGGTCCACTCGCTACGAGCAGTACTTC.

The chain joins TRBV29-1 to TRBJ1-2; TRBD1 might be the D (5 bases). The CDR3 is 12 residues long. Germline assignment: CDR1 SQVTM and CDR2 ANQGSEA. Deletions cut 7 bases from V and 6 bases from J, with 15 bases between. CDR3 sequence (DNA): TGCAGCGGGGGGGAGCTCCAGGATGGCTACACCTTC. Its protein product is CSGGELQDGYTF. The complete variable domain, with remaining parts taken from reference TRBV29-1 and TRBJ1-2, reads SAVISQKPSRDICQRGTSLTIQCQVDSQVTMMFWYRQQPGQSLTLIATANQGSEATYESGFVIDKFPISRPNLTFSTLTVSNMSPEDSSIYLCSGGELQDGYTFGSGTRLTVV.

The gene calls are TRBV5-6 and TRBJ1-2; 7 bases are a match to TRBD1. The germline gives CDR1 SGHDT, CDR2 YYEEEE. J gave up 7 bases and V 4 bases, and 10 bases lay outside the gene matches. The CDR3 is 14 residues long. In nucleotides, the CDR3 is TGTGCCAGCAGCCTAGGGGGCAGAGGAAGTGGCTACACCTTC. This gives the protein CASSLGGRGSGYTF.